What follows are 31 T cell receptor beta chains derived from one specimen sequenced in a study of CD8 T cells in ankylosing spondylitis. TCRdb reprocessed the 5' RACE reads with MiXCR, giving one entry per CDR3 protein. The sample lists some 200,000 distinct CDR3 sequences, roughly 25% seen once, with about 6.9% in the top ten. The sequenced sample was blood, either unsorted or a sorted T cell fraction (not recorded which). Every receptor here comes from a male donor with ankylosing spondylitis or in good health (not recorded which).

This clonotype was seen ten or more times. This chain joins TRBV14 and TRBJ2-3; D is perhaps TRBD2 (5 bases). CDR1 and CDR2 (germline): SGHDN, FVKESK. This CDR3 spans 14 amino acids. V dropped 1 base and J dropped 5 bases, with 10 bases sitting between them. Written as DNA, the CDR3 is TGTGCCAGCAGCCAAGTTATGGGAGTAGATACGCAGTATTTT. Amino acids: CASSQVMGVDTQYF.

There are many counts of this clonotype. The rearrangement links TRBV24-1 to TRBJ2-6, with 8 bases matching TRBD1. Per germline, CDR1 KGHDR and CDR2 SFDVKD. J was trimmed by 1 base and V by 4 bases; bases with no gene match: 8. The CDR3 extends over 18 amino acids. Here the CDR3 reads CATSDHPGTGSGANVLTF. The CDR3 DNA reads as TGTGCCACCAGTGACCACCCCGGGACAGGATCTGGGGCCAACGTCCTGACTTTC.

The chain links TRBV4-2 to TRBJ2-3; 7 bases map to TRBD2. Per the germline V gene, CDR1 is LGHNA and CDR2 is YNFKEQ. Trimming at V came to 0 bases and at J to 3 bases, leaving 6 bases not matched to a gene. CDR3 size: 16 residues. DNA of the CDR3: TGTGCCAGCAGCCAAGAGGTCGGGGAGGGGACAGATACGCAGTATTTT. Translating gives CASSQEVGEGTDTQYF.

CDR3 loop: CSARPPATLPGEQYF. CDR3 sequence (DNA): TGCAGTGCTAGGCCCCCCGCGACCCTACCGGGCGAGCAGTACTTC. The chain couples TRBV20-1 to TRBJ2-7, with no clear D. Germline V gives CDR1 DFQATT, CDR2 SNEGSKA (reference sequence). CDR3 length: 15 amino acids. Trimming shortened V by 3 bases and J by 6 bases, and 21 bases separated the two germline ends.

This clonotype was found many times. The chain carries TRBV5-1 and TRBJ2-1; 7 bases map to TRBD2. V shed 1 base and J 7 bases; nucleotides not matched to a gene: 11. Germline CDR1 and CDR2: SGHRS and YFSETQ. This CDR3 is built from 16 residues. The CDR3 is CASSLMGRADTNEQFF. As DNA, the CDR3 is TGCGCCAGCAGCTTGATGGGGAGGGCCGATACGAATGAGCAGTTCTTC.

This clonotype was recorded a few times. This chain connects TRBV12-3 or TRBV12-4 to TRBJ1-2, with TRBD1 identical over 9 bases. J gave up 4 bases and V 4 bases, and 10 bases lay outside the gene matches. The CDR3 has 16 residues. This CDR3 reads CASSSQDRTGVYGYTF. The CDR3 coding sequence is TGTGCCAGCAGTTCCCAAGATCGGACAGGGGTCTATGGCTACACCTTC.

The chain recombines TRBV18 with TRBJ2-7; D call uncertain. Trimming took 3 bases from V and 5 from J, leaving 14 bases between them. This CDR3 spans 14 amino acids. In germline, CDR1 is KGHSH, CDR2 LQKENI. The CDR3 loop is CASSPSFGYDEQYF. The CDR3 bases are TGTGCCAGCTCACCGAGTTTTGGTTATGACGAGCAGTACTTC.

CDR3: CASSSRPWDRNNEQFF. In nucleotides, the CDR3 is TGTGCCAGCAGCTCACGACCCTGGGACAGAAACAATGAGCAGTTCTTC. The chain is built from TRBV11-3 and TRBJ2-1; 7 nucleotides match TRBD1. V was pared by 4 bases and J by 5 bases, with 11 bases of the junction left unmatched. The germline CDR1 and CDR2 sequences are SGHNT and YENEEA. This CDR3 has 16 amino acids.

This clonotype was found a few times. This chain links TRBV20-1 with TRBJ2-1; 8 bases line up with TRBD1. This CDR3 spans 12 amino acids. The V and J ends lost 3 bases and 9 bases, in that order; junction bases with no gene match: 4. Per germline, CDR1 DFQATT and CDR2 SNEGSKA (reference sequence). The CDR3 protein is CSARSQGAEQFF. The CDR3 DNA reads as TGCAGTGCTAGGAGTCAGGGGGCTGAGCAGTTCTTC.

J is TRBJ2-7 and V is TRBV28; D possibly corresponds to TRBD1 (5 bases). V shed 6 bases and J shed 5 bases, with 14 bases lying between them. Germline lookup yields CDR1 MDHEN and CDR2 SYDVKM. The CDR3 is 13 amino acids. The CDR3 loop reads CASRQGISHEQYF. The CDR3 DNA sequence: TGTGCCAGCAGGCAGGGTATTAGTCACGAGCAGTACTTC. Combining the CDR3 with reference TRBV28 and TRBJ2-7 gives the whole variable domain DVKVTQSSRYLVKRTGEKVFLECVQDMDHENMFWYRQDPGLGLRLIYFSYDVKMKEKGDIPEGYSVSREKKERFSLILESASTNQTSMYLCASRQGISHEQYFGPGTRLTVT.

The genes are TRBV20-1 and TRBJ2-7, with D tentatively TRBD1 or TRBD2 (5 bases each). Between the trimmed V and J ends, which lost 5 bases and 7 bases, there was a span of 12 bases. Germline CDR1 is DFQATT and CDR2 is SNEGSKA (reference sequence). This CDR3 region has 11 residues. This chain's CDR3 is CSALSGREQYF. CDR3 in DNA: TGCAGTGCTCTTTCGGGACGGGAGCAGTACTTC.

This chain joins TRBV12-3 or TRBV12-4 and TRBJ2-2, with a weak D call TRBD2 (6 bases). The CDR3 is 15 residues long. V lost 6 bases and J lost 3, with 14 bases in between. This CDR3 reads CASSQFSGHTGELFF. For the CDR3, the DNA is TGTGCCAGCAGCCAATTTAGCGGCCACACCGGGGAGCTGTTTTTT.

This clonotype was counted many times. The CDR3 nucleotides read TGTGCCAGCAGCCAAGAGTCCCGGACAGGGGGGAAGGGGGGTCAGCCCCAGCATTTT. Its protein product is CASSQESRTGGKGGQPQHF. The J gene is TRBJ1-5, the V gene TRBV4-2; TRBD1 aligns across 10 bases. J gave up 6 bases and V 0 bases, and 14 bases lay outside the gene matches. Germline V gene sequence: CDR1 LGHNA, CDR2 YNFKEQ. The CDR3 contains 19 residues.

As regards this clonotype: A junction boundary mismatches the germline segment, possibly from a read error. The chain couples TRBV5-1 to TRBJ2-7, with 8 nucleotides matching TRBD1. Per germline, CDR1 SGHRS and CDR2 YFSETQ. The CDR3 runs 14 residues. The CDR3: CTSSLGTGSYEQYF. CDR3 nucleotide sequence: TGCACCAGCAGCTTGGGGACAGGTTCCTACGAGCAGTACTTC.

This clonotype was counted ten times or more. DNA of the CDR3: TGCGCCAGCAGCCGGACCCAGGGGGGCGCGAACACCGGGGAGCTGTTTTTT. This codes for CASSRTQGGANTGELFF. V usage is TRBV5-1 and J usage is TRBJ2-2; D perhaps matches TRBD1 (7 bases). The CDR3 has 17 residues. Trimming shortened V by 4 bases and J by 0 bases, and 16 bases separated the two germline ends. Germline CDR1 is SGHRS and CDR2 is YFSETQ.

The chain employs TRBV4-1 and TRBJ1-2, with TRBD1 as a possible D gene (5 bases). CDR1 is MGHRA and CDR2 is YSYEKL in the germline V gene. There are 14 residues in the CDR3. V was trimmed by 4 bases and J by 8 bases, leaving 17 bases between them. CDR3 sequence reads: CASSPNAVEGGYTF. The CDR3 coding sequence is TGCGCCAGCAGCCCTAACGCGGTTGAGGGGGGCTACACCTTC.

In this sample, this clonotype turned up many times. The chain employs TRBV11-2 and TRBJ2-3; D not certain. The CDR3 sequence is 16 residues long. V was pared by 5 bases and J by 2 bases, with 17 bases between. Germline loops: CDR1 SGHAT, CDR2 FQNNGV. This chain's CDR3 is CASSALTRALTDTQYF. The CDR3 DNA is TGTGCCAGCAGCGCGCTAACTCGAGCCCTCACAGATACGCAGTATTTT.

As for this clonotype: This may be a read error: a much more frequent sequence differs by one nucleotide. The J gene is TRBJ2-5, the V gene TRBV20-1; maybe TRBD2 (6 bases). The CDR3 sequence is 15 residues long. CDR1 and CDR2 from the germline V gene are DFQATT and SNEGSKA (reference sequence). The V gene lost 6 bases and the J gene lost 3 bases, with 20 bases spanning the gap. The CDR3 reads CSAGNRDSRKETQYF. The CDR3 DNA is TGCAGTGCCGGGAACCGGGACTCGAGAAAAGAGACCCAGTACTTC.

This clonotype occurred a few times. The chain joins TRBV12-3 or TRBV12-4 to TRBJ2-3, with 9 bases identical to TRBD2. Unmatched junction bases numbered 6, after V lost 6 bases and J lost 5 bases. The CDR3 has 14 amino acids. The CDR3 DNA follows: TGTGCCAGCAGGCGGGGTAGCGGGAGAGATACGCAGTATTTT. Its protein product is CASRRGSGRDTQYF.

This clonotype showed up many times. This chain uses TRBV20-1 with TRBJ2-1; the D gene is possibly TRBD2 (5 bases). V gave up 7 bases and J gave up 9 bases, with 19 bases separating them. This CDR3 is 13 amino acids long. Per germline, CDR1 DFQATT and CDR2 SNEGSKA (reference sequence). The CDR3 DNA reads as TGCAGTGTTTACGTGACGGAGCGGACTGAGCAGTTCTTC. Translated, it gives CSVYVTERTEQFF.

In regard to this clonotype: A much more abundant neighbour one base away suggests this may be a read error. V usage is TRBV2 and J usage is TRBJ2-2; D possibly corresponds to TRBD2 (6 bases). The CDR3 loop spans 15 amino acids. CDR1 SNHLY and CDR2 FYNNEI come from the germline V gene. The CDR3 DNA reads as TGTGCCAGCAGTGAAACGGGGGAGGACACCTGGGAGCTGTTTTTT. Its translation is CASSETGEDTWELFF.

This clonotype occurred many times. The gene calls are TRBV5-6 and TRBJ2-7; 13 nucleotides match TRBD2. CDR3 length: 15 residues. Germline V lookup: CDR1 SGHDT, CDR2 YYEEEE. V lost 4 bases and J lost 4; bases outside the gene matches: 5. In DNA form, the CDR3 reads TGTGCCAGCAGCAACCCGGGACTAGCGGGGTACGAGCAGTACTTC. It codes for CASSNPGLAGYEQYF.

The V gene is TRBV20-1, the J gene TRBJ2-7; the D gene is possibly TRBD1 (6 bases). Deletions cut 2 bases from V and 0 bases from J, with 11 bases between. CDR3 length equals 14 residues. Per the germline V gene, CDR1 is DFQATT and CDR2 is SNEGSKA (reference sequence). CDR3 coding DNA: TGCAGTGCTAGACCACAGGGTAGCTCCTACGAGCAGTACTTC. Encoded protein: CSARPQGSSYEQYF.

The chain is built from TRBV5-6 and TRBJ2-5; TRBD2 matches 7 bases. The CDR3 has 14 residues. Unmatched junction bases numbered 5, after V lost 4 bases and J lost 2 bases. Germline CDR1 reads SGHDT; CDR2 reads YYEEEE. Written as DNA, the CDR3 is TGTGCCAGCAGCCTAGGCGGGGGACAAGAGACCCAGTACTTC. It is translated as CASSLGGGQETQYF.

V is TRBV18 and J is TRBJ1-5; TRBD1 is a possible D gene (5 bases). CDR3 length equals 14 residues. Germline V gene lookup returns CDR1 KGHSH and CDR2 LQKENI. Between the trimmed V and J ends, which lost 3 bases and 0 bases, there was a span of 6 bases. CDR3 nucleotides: TGTGCCAGCTCACCGACAGATAGCAATCAGCCCCAGCATTTT. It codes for CASSPTDSNQPQHF.

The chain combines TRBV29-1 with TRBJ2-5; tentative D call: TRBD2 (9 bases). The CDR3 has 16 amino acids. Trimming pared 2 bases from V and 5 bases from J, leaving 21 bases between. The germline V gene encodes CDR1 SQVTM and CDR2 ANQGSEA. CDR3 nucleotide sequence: TGCAGCGTTGAAACCGCCTTAGCGGGGGACAGGGAGACCCAGTACTTC. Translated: CSVETALAGDRETQYF.

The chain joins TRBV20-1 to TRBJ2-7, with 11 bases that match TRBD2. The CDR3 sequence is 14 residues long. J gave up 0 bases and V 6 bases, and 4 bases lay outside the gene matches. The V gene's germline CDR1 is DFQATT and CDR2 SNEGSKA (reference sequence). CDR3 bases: TGCAGTGCACTCGGGACTAGCGGCTCCTACGAGCAGTACTTC. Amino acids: CSALGTSGSYEQYF.

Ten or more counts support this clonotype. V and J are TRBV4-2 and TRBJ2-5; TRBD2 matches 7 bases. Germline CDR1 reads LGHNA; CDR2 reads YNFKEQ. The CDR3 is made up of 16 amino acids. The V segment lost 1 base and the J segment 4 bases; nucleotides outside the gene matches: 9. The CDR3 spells CASSQAWEGGRETQYF. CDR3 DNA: TGTGCCAGCAGCCAAGCCTGGGAGGGAGGTCGAGAGACCCAGTACTTC.

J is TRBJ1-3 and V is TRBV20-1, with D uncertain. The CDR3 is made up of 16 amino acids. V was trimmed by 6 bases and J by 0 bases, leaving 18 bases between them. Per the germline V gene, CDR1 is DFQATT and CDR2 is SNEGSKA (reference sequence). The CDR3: CSAAGSLGRSGNTIYF. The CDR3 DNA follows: TGCAGTGCCGCCGGGAGCCTGGGCCGCTCTGGAAACACCATATATTTT.

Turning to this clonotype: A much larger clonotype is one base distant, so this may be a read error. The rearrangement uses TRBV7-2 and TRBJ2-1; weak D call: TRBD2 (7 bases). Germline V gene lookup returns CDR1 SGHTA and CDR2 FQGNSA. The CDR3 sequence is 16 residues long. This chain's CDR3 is CSSSLVGGGTVVEQFF. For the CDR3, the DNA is TGTTCCAGCAGCTTAGTGGGAGGGGGGACGGTCGTTGAGCAGTTCTTC.

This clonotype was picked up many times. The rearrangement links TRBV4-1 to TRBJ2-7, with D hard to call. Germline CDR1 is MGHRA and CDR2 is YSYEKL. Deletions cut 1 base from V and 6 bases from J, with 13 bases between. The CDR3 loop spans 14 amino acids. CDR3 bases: TGCGCCAGCAGCCAAGGGCCGCATCCTGGCGAGCAGTACTTC. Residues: CASSQGPHPGEQYF.